Shown below are 15 T cell receptor beta chains from a single sample sequenced in a study of blood T cells in healthy people across ages. The authors ran a second PCR of roughly 6 to 12 cycles using a sample-barcoded 5' primer and a J-beta primer mix. One entry per CDR3 protein results from TCRdb running MiXCR on the 5' RACE reads. Of 600,000 or so distinct CDR3 sequences listed, more than 20% were seen once; the top ten hold roughly 3.6%. Sequencing was done on a sample of blood. The receptor set was obtained from a man aged 70-80 years in good health.

This clonotype has just a few counts. The V and J genes are TRBV19 and TRBJ2-7; the match to TRBD2 covers 7 bases. Germline CDR1 reads LNHDA; CDR2 reads SQIVND (reference sequence). The CDR3 contains 14 residues. Losses at the gene ends were 5 bases for V and 0 bases for J; bases not matched to a gene: 4. The CDR3 sequence is CASSHRGSSYEQYF. CDR3 nucleotides: TGTGCCAGTAGTCACCGCGGGAGCTCCTACGAGCAGTACTTC.

This clonotype has only a few counts. The rearrangement links TRBV3-1 to TRBJ2-5; either TRBD1 or TRBD2 may supply D (5 bases each). The CDR3 runs 15 residues. Deletions cut 4 bases from V and 2 bases from J, with 14 bases between. Germline values: CDR1 LGHDT, CDR2 YNNKEL (reference sequence). The CDR3 DNA reads TGTGCCAGCAGCCCCGGGACGGCCCTTCAAGAGACCCAGTACTTC. Amino acids: CASSPGTALQETQYF.

The chain links TRBV28 to TRBJ2-5; TRBD1 matches 9 bases. The CDR3 has 13 residues. J gave up 5 bases and V 8 bases, and 6 bases lay outside the gene matches. Germline V lookup: CDR1 MDHEN, CDR2 SYDVKM. Written as DNA, the CDR3 is TGTGCCAGCGGCTACAGGGGGCAGGAGACCCAGTACTTC. Amino acids: CASGYRGQETQYF.

The chain recombines TRBV7-2 with TRBJ1-6, with D unclear. CDR3 length equals 14 residues. V was cut by 2 bases and J by 5 bases, with 7 bases left in between. Germline CDR1 and CDR2: SGHTA and FQGNSA. The CDR3 DNA reads as TGTGCCAGCAGCTTAAACGGCCATAATTCACCCCTCCACTTT. Its protein product is CASSLNGHNSPLHF. The whole variable domain, remainder taken from reference TRBV7-2 and TRBJ1-6, is GAGVSQSPSNKVTEKGKDVELRCDPISGHTALYWYRQSLGQGLEFLIYFQGNSAPDKSGLPSDRFSAERTGGSVSTLTIQRTQQEDSAVYLCASSLNGHNSPLHFGNGTRLTVT.

This chain uses TRBV5-1 with TRBJ2-7; possibly TRBD2 for D (5 bases). The germline gives CDR1 SGHRS, CDR2 YFSETQ. CDR3 size: 15 residues. The V end was cut by 4 bases, the J end by 3 bases, with 17 bases between. The chain's CDR3 is CASSPGSGVHYEQYF. As DNA, the CDR3 is TGCGCCAGCAGCCCCGGATCCGGGGTTCACTACGAGCAGTACTTC.

The chain joins TRBV7-8 to TRBJ2-5; the D gene is possibly TRBD2 (5 bases). V was cut by 5 bases and J by 1 base, with 17 bases left in between. Germline CDR1 and CDR2: SGHVS and FQNEAQ. The CDR3 loop spans 16 amino acids. CDR3 region: CASSPNDGIVQETQYF. The CDR3 DNA sequence: TGTGCCAGCAGCCCTAATGACGGGATCGTCCAAGAGACCCAGTACTTC.

This clonotype appeared a few times. This chain uses TRBV29-1 with TRBJ2-3; the D is unclear. CDR1 and CDR2 from the germline V gene are SQVTM and ANQGSEA. Trimming took off 4 bases at V and 1 base at J, with 9 bases between the two ends. The CDR3 sequence is 13 residues long. The CDR3, as DNA: TGCAGCGTTGTTTTTGCCGGCACAGATACGCAGTATTTT. Its translation: CSVVFAGTDTQYF.

There are a few counts of this clonotype. The genes are TRBV29-1 and TRBJ1-1; unclear D gene. This CDR3 contains 13 residues. Germline lookup yields CDR1 SQVTM and CDR2 ANQGSEA. Deletions cut 6 bases from V and 5 bases from J, with 16 bases between. The CDR3 loop is CSVKRGSETEAFF. In DNA, the CDR3 is TGCAGCGTCAAGAGAGGGTCGGAGACTGAAGCTTTCTTT.

This clonotype was recorded a few times. This chain connects TRBV28 to TRBJ2-7; D is unresolved. CDR1 MDHEN and CDR2 SYDVKM come from the germline V gene. V was clipped by 5 bases and J by 2 bases, with 7 bases between them. The CDR3 runs to 12 residues. The CDR3 nucleotides read TGTGCCAGCAGTAGGTGGACCTACGAGCAGTACTTC. It specifies CASSRWTYEQYF.

This clonotype was found once. V usage is TRBV20-1 and J usage is TRBJ2-3; 7 bases agree with TRBD2. The CDR3 is made up of 13 amino acids. Per the germline V gene, CDR1 is DFQATT and CDR2 is SNEGSKA (reference sequence). The V segment lost 3 bases and the J segment 3 bases; nucleotides outside the gene matches: 3. The CDR3 protein is CSASRTRTDTQYF. DNA for the CDR3: TGCAGTGCTAGCCGGACTAGGACAGATACGCAGTATTTT.

This clonotype was recorded a few times. The chain uses TRBV7-3 and TRBJ2-6; weak D call: TRBD1 (6 bases). This CDR3 contains 18 residues. Trimming shortened V by 5 bases and J by 4 bases, and 21 bases separated the two germline ends. Germline V gene data show CDR1 as SGHTA and CDR2 as FQGTGA. Here the CDR3 DNA reads TGTGCCAGCAGCCCCGCCACCACAGGGTCTTACGGGGCCAACGTCCTGACTTTC. It codes for CASSPATTGSYGANVLTF.

This clonotype was seen a handful of times. This chain uses TRBV3-1 with TRBJ2-5; D perhaps matches TRBD2 (6 bases). Germline CDR1 LGHDT, CDR2 YNNKEL (reference sequence). Between the trimmed V and J ends, which lost 0 bases and 7 bases, there was a span of 15 bases. The CDR3 is 15 residues long. In nucleotides, the CDR3 is TGTGCCAGCAGCCAAGAAGGAGGGATATTCCGGACCCAGTACTTC. Amino acid sequence: CASSQEGGIFRTQYF.

J is TRBJ2-1 and V is TRBV4-2; no clear D. The V gene's germline CDR1 is LGHNA and CDR2 YNFKEQ. Deletions cut 4 bases from V and 0 bases from J, with 10 bases between. The CDR3 has 15 residues. CDR3 DNA sequence: TGTGCCAGCAGCCCCCATGACGGCTCCTACAATGAGCAGTTCTTC. Translation: CASSPHDGSYNEQFF.

The chain has TRBV9 and TRBJ1-5; D is uncertain. The CDR3 covers 12 residues. Germline V lookup: CDR1 SGDLS, CDR2 YYNGEE. Trimming took off 0 bases at V and 4 bases at J, with 2 bases between the two ends. CDR3 DNA sequence: TGTGCCAGCAGCGTAGTTAATCAGCCCCAGCATTTT. Translation gives CASSVVNQPQHF.

This clonotype was counted only a few times. The chain is built from TRBV6-6 and TRBJ2-2; 9 nucleotides agree with TRBD2. The germline V gene has CDR1 MNHNY and CDR2 SVGAGI (reference sequence). The V segment lost 6 bases and the J segment 4 bases; nucleotides outside the gene matches: 9. This CDR3 is built from 16 residues. The CDR3 reads CASRPLGTSPTGELFF. As DNA, the CDR3 is TGTGCCAGCAGGCCCTTGGGGACTAGCCCCACCGGGGAGCTGTTTTTT.